These 29 T cell receptor beta chains originate from one sample sequenced in a study of cytomegalovirus exposure and HLA in healthy donors. Primers for the PCR totalled 60 Vbeta and 13 Jbeta. Sequencing used immunoSEQ multiplex PCR; TCRdb keeps in-frame clones, though not all of them. The sample includes about 130,000 clones, less than 90% seen only once; the top ten take 20%. The sample taken for sequencing was PBMCs. The receptor set was obtained from a man younger than 30 in good health and CMV-seropositive.

The genes are TRBV2 and TRBJ2-7, with D tentatively TRBD1 (6 bases). The CDR3 is 15 amino acids. The germline gives CDR1 SNHLY, CDR2 FYNNEI. The ends were cut back, 4 bases at V and 0 bases at J, with 13 bases in the middle. CDR3 protein: CASSVTGLSSYEQYF. CDR3 bases: TGTGCCAGCAGTGTGACAGGCCTGAGCTCCTACGAGCAGTACTTC. The whole variable domain, filled in from reference TRBV2 and TRBJ2-7, reads EPEVTQTPSHQVTQMGQEVILRCVPISNHLYFYWYRQILGQKVEFLVSFYNNEISEKSEIFDDQFSVERPDGSNFTLKIRSTKLEDSAMYFCASSVTGLSSYEQYFGPGTRLTVT.

This chain links TRBV14 with TRBJ2-3; 10 bases align to TRBD2. Trimming at V came to 4 bases and at J to 2 bases, leaving 3 bases not matched to a gene. CDR3 size: 15 residues. Germline CDR1 is SGHDN and CDR2 is FVKESK. CDR3 amino acids: CASSRSGGVTDTQYF. CDR3 bases: TGTGCCAGCAGCCGAAGCGGGGGGGTCACAGATACGCAGTATTTT.

V gene TRBV4-1 combines with J gene TRBJ2-5; D is unresolved. V gave up 5 bases and J gave up 5 bases, with 9 bases separating them. The germline V gene encodes CDR1 MGHRA and CDR2 YSYEKL. This CDR3 region has 12 residues. CDR3 amino acids: CASSSVQETQYF. DNA for the CDR3: TGCGCCAGCAGCTCCGTACAGGAGACCCAGTACTTC.

The chain combines TRBV4-1 with TRBJ1-1; D perhaps matches TRBD1 (5 bases). V was cut by 2 bases and J by 8 bases, with 12 bases left in between. The CDR3 is 13 residues long. Germline CDR1 reads MGHRA; CDR2 reads YSYEKL. The CDR3 DNA follows: TGCGCCAGCAGCCAACGGGTGGGGGGGGAAGCTTTCTTT. As protein: CASSQRVGGEAFF.

The chain has TRBV5-1 and TRBJ2-3; 11 bases agree with TRBD2. CDR3 length: 15 amino acids. Germline-derived CDR1 and CDR2 are SGHRS and YFSETQ. The V gene end was trimmed by 4 bases and the J gene end by 0 bases; junction bases not matched to a gene: 1. Written as DNA, the CDR3 is TGCGCCAGCAGCCCTAGCGGGGGGAGCACAGATACGCAGTATTTT. Encoded protein: CASSPSGGSTDTQYF. Together with reference TRBV5-1 and TRBJ2-3, the CDR3 gives the full variable domain: KAGVTQTPRYLIKTRGQQVTLSCSPISGHRSVSWYQQTPGQGLQFLFEYFSETQRNKGNFPGRFSGRQFSNSRSEMNVSTLELGDSALYLCASSPSGGSTDTQYFGPGTRLTVL.

The chain employs TRBV4-2 and TRBJ2-7; TRBD2 is a possible D gene (5 bases). Germline loops: CDR1 LGHNA, CDR2 YNFKEQ. The length of the CDR3 is 13 residues. V lost 1 base and J lost 2, with 6 bases in between. CDR3 nucleotide sequence: TGTGCCAGCAGCCAAGGGACTCCCTACGAGCAGTACTTC. This encodes CASSQGTPYEQYF.

This chain uses TRBV13 with TRBJ1-4, with D tentatively TRBD1 (6 bases). Trimming removed 4 bases from V and 5 bases from J, with 11 bases in between. Germline values: CDR1 PRHDT, CDR2 FYEKMQ (reference sequence). This CDR3 contains 14 residues. CDR3 sequence reads: CASSSRDTNEKLFF. The CDR3 DNA reads TGTGCCAGCAGCTCACGGGACACCAATGAAAAACTGTTTTTT.

V and J are TRBV5-1 and TRBJ1-4; TRBD1 might be the D (6 bases). This CDR3 is 14 amino acids long. With 4 bases removed from V and 8 bases from J, the gap between germline ends came to 15 bases. Germline lookup yields CDR1 SGHRS and CDR2 YFSETQ. The CDR3 nucleotides are TGCGCCAGCAGCCCTGACAGGTTGCGAGAAAAACTGTTTTTT. It specifies CASSPDRLREKLFF.

The CDR3 sequence: CASSLRWGTGALDEQFF. The CDR3 nucleotides read TGTGCCAGCAGCTTACGGTGGGGAACAGGGGCGTTGGATGAGCAGTTCTTC. The V and J genes are TRBV5-8 and TRBJ2-1; 7 bases fit TRBD1. V shed 2 bases and J 8 bases; nucleotides not matched to a gene: 16. This CDR3 contains 17 residues. The germline V gene encodes CDR1 SGHTS and CDR2 YDEGEE.

This clone was seen more than once but under ten times. This chain joins TRBV29-1 and TRBJ2-1, with 7 bases lining up with TRBD1. Looked up from germline, CDR1 is SQVTM and CDR2 is ANQGSEA. The CDR3 is 15 residues long. J was trimmed by 5 bases and V by 3 bases; bases with no gene match: 10. This chain's CDR3 is CSVDGTDSENNEQFF. The CDR3 bases are TGCAGCGTTGACGGGACAGATAGTGAGAACAATGAGCAGTTCTTC.

This sequence joins TRBV7-9 and TRBJ1-5, with D perhaps TRBD1 (6 bases). This CDR3 comprises 16 residues. CDR1 and CDR2 (germline): SEHNR, FQNEAQ (reference sequence). Trimming pared 3 bases from V and 4 bases from J, leaving 16 bases between. The CDR3, as DNA: TGTGCCAGCAGCTTGAGTCAGGGGTTCTGGAATCAGCCCCAGCATTTT. This encodes CASSLSQGFWNQPQHF.

The chain joins TRBV27 to TRBJ1-6; perhaps TRBD1 as D (5 bases). Trimming pared 6 bases from V and 4 bases from J, leaving 16 bases between. Germline CDR1 is MNHEY and CDR2 is SMNVEV (reference sequence). The CDR3 is 16 amino acids. In DNA form, the CDR3 reads TGTGCCAGCAGCCTACAGGAAGTGGGATATAATTCACCCCTCCACTTT. Translation: CASSLQEVGYNSPLHF.

Written as DNA, the CDR3 is TGTGCCAGCAGTTTATCGGTAAACACCATATATTTT. It is translated as CASSLSVNTIYF. The genes are TRBV28 and TRBJ1-3; D ambiguous. The V end lost 1 base, the J end lost 6 bases, and 4 bases lay between the germline ends. There are 12 residues in the CDR3. CDR1 is MDHEN and CDR2 is SYDVKM in the germline V gene. The variable domain in full, with the rest retrieved from reference TRBV28 and TRBJ1-3, is DVKVTQSSRYLVKRTGEKVFLECVQDMDHENMFWYRQDPGLGLRLIYFSYDVKMKEKGDIPEGYSVSREKKERFSLILESASTNQTSMYLCASSLSVNTIYFGEGSWLTVV.

Note on this clone: Possible read error: a much larger clone is one base away. Other nucleotide sequences from this sample produce the same CDR3. The chain recombines TRBV6-4 with TRBJ2-3; D perhaps matches TRBD2 (7 bases). This CDR3 region has 14 residues. CDR1 MRHNA and CDR2 SNTAGT come from the germline V gene. V gave up 4 bases and J gave up 2 bases, with 10 bases separating them. This CDR3 is CASSGGGATDTQYF. CDR3 DNA sequence: TGTGCCAGCAGTGGTGGGGGGGCCACAGATACGCAGTATTTT.

This CDR3 reads CASSFPPGLNTEAFF. CDR3 nucleotides: TGTGCCAGCAGCTTTCCCCCAGGATTGAACACTGAAGCTTTCTTT. The chain employs TRBV5-6 and TRBJ1-1; unclear D gene. The CDR3 has 15 amino acids. Trimming took off 2 bases at V and 0 bases at J, with 11 bases between the two ends. CDR1 SGHDT and CDR2 YYEEEE come from the germline V gene.

The chain recombines TRBV5-6 with TRBJ2-7; 10 nucleotides match TRBD1. Germline V gene data show CDR1 as SGHDT and CDR2 as YYEEEE. Germline trimming cut 3 bases from V and 3 bases from J; bases unmatched to any gene: 3. The CDR3 length is 14 residues. The CDR3 sequence is CASSSGTGVYEQYF. CDR3 coding DNA: TGTGCCAGCAGCTCCGGGACAGGGGTCTACGAGCAGTACTTC.

The DNA for the CDR3 is TGTGCCAGCAGTTTCCGACTAGCGGGGACTTCCTACGAGCAGTACTTC. This encodes CASSFRLAGTSYEQYF. The V gene is TRBV6-5, the J gene TRBJ2-7; 11 bases align to TRBD2. This CDR3 is 16 amino acids long. In germline, CDR1 is MNHEY, CDR2 SVGAGI. Germline trimming cut 4 bases from V and 1 base from J; bases unmatched to any gene: 6.

This chain connects TRBV4-1 to TRBJ2-7; possible D gene TRBD1, 6 bases. The CDR3 has 12 residues. Trimming shortened V by 6 bases and J by 7 bases, and 13 bases separated the two germline ends. Germline V gives CDR1 MGHRA, CDR2 YSYEKL. The CDR3 loop is CASRHPGDEQYF. The CDR3 nucleotides are TGCGCCAGCAGACACCCAGGGGATGAGCAGTACTTC.

The chain employs TRBV30 and TRBJ2-3; TRBD2 agrees at 7 bases. Looked up from germline, CDR1 is GTSNPN and CDR2 is SVGIG (reference sequence). The CDR3 runs to 18 residues. V was clipped by 3 bases and J by 2 bases; unmatched bases: 17. The DNA of the CDR3 is TGTGCCTGGAGCGGTACTCCCCCCCTAGCGGAAGCCACAGATACGCAGTATTTT. It codes for CAWSGTPPLAEATDTQYF.

V usage is TRBV2 and J usage is TRBJ1-5; D gene uncertain. The germline V gene encodes CDR1 SNHLY and CDR2 FYNNEI. Trimming removed 6 bases from V and 3 bases from J, with 12 bases in between. CDR3 length: 14 amino acids. The CDR3 here is CASRKDGINQPQHF. CDR3 in DNA: TGTGCCAGCAGAAAGGACGGGATCAATCAGCCCCAGCATTTT.

V is TRBV11-3 and J is TRBJ1-2; D is perhaps TRBD1 (5 bases). The germline gives CDR1 SGHNT, CDR2 YENEEA. The V gene lost 9 bases and the J gene lost 5 bases, with 16 bases spanning the gap. There are 13 residues in the CDR3. The chain's CDR3 is CASFIDSNYGYTF. The CDR3 DNA follows: TGTGCCAGTTTTATAGACAGTAATTATGGCTACACCTTC.

The sample holds a few counts of this clone. The chain joins TRBV28 to TRBJ2-2, with D tentatively TRBD2 (6 bases). The CDR3 runs 16 residues. Germline-derived CDR1 and CDR2 are MDHEN and SYDVKM. V shed 2 bases and J shed 1 base, with 11 bases lying between them. CDR3 sequence reads: CASSLEGEVNTGELFF. Written as DNA, the CDR3 is TGTGCCAGCAGTTTAGAAGGGGAGGTGAACACCGGGGAGCTGTTTTTT.

The chain joins TRBV7-9 to TRBJ1-2; D gene ambiguous. This CDR3 has 17 amino acids. V lost 5 bases to trimming and J lost 0 bases, with 19 bases between them. The germline gives CDR1 SEHNR, CDR2 FQNEAQ (reference sequence). The DNA of the CDR3 is TGTGCCAGCAGCACCCTAGGATCGACCGGCGCTAACTATGGCTACACCTTC. It yields the protein CASSTLGSTGANYGYTF.

The V gene is TRBV30, the J gene TRBJ1-1; D remains unclear. The CDR3 sequence is 13 residues long. CDR1 and CDR2 (germline): GTSNPN, SVGIG (reference sequence). Trimming shortened V by 0 bases and J by 12 bases, and 17 bases separated the two germline ends. The CDR3 is CAWSVTELAGTFF. CDR3 DNA: TGTGCCTGGAGTGTAACGGAACTAGCGGGGACTTTCTTT.

The genes are TRBV5-4 and TRBJ2-5; 14 bases fit TRBD2. This CDR3 has 16 amino acids. The germline V gene has CDR1 SGHNT and CDR2 YYREEE (reference sequence). With V trimmed by 5 bases and J by 5 bases, 8 bases remained unmatched. CDR3 sequence (DNA): TGTGCCAGCAGACCGGGACTAGCGGGGGCCGGGGAGACCCAGTACTTC. Its translation is CASRPGLAGAGETQYF.

The V call is TRBV7-9, the J call TRBJ2-7; 8 nucleotides match TRBD2. Per germline, CDR1 SEHNR and CDR2 FQNEAQ (reference sequence). Trimming at V came to 4 bases and at J to 4 bases, leaving 12 bases not matched to a gene. The CDR3 has 16 amino acids. CDR3 nucleotides: TGTGCCAGCAGCTCCTCAAATCAGCGGGAGCTTTACGAGCAGTACTTC. Translating it yields CASSSSNQRELYEQYF.

The J gene is TRBJ2-7, the V gene TRBV15, with no clear D. Trimming cost V 0 bases and J 3 bases, with 9 bases left between them. CDR3 length equals 14 residues. Germline V gives CDR1 LNHNV, CDR2 YYDKDF (reference sequence). CDR3 in DNA: TGTGCCACCAGCAGAGAACTCCCCCGCTACGAGCAGTACTTC. Protein product: CATSRELPRYEQYF.

The rearrangement links TRBV6-1 to TRBJ2-1, with a possible D match to TRBD1 (6 bases). Germline assignment: CDR1 MNHNS and CDR2 SASEGT. The CDR3 extends over 12 amino acids. V lost 4 bases to trimming and J lost 8 bases, with 9 bases between them. This CDR3 reads CASSATGYEQFF. The CDR3 DNA reads as TGTGCCAGCAGTGCCACAGGGTATGAGCAGTTCTTC.

This rearrangement joins TRBV4-1 to TRBJ2-5; D possibly corresponds to TRBD1 (5 bases). V was shortened by 3 bases and J by 5 bases, with 10 bases between the two germline ends. Germline assignment: CDR1 MGHRA and CDR2 YSYEKL. The length of the CDR3 is 13 residues. This chain's CDR3 is CASSHQGMETQYF. CDR3 DNA sequence: TGCGCCAGCAGCCACCAGGGTATGGAGACCCAGTACTTC.